This passage covers 29 T cell receptor beta chains from one sample sequenced in a study of T cell changes during pregnancy in multiple sclerosis. Assay used: immunoSEQ multiplex PCR; TCRdb lists only in-frame clones, some missing. The sample records about 60,000 clones, around 90% being singletons. The sequencing used peripheral blood, collected before pregnancy. The receptors were gathered from a female donor with multiple sclerosis, enrolled in a pregnancy study.

The V and J genes are TRBV7-8 and TRBJ2-4, with 8 bases fitting TRBD2. This CDR3 has 18 amino acids. V was pared by 1 base and J by 4 bases, with 12 bases of the junction left unmatched. CDR1 is SGHVS and CDR2 is FQNEAQ in the germline V gene. In DNA form, the CDR3 reads TGTGCCAGCAGCTTAGGGATACGCGGGGGGAACGATAAAAACATTCAGTACTTC. Residues: CASSLGIRGGNDKNIQYF.

As for this clone: Other DNA variants within this sample encode the same CDR3. The chain carries TRBV4-1 and TRBJ2-7; 7 bases are shared with TRBD2. V lost 1 base to trimming and J lost 10 bases; unmatched junction nucleotides: 7. Germline V gives CDR1 MGHRA, CDR2 YSYEKL. The CDR3 extends over 13 amino acids. CDR3 amino acids: CASSQGEGGRQYF. The CDR3 coding sequence is TGCGCCAGCAGCCAAGGGGAGGGAGGACGCCAGTACTTC.

This clone occurred once. V is TRBV10-3 and J is TRBJ1-2, with D tentatively TRBD1 (5 bases). The CDR3 sequence is 14 residues long. Trimming removed 2 bases at V and 4 bases at J, with 11 bases between. The germline V gene has CDR1 ENHRY and CDR2 SYGVKD. CDR3 bases: TGTGCCATCAGTGAGATTCAGGGACTCTATGGCTACACCTTC. This codes for CAISEIQGLYGYTF.

This clone came up once. The chain couples TRBV5-6 to TRBJ1-5; 9 bases fit TRBD1. Germline CDR1 reads SGHDT; CDR2 reads YYEEEE. This CDR3 region has 16 residues. With 5 bases clipped from V and 3 bases from J, the junction kept 9 bases outside the gene matches. The CDR3 DNA reads as TGTGCCAGCAGTCAATGGGGACAGGGCCTCAATCAGCCCCAGCATTTT. Its protein is CASSQWGQGLNQPQHF. The full variable domain, its missing parts supplied by reference TRBV5-6 and TRBJ1-5, is DAGVTQSPTHLIKTRGQQVTLRCSPKSGHDTVSWYQQALGQGPQFIFQYYEEEERQRGNFPDRFSGHQFPNYSSELNVNALLLGDSALYLCASSQWGQGLNQPQHFGDGTRLSIL.

V usage is TRBV5-1 and J usage is TRBJ1-2; D not certain. The germline V and J ends were trimmed by 1 base and 1 base, with 11 bases remaining between them. CDR3 length equals 15 residues. The germline V gene has CDR1 SGHRS and CDR2 YFSETQ. The CDR3 is CASSLSAGFNYGYTF. DNA of the CDR3: TGCGCCAGCAGCTTGTCAGCGGGGTTTAACTATGGCTACACCTTC.

V is TRBV11-2 and J is TRBJ2-7; 7 nucleotides match TRBD1. CDR3 size: 14 residues. Germline lookup yields CDR1 SGHAT and CDR2 FQNNGV. V lost 0 bases and J lost 3; bases outside the gene matches: 2. CDR3: CASSLEAGGYEQYF. The CDR3 nucleotides are TGTGCCAGCAGCTTAGAGGCAGGGGGCTACGAGCAGTACTTC.

This clone was detected once. The chain combines TRBV5-4 with TRBJ2-3; 8 bases agree with TRBD2. The CDR3 has 17 residues. CDR1 is SGHNT and CDR2 is YYREEE in the germline V gene (reference sequence). The ends lost 2 bases at V and 0 bases at J; junction bases unmatched: 8. As DNA, the CDR3 is TGTGCCAGCAGCTTTTGGCGGGGGGCCCCTAGCACAGATACGCAGTATTTT. Translated: CASSFWRGAPSTDTQYF. Complete variable domain (other parts from reference TRBV5-4 and TRBJ2-3): ETGVTQSPTHLIKTRGQQVTLRCSSQSGHNTVSWYQQALGQGPQFIFQYYREEENGRGNFPPRFSGLQFPNYSSELNVNALELDDSALYLCASSFWRGAPSTDTQYFGPGTRLTVL.

J is TRBJ2-5 and V is TRBV2; TRBD2 matches 8 bases. Germline V lookup: CDR1 SNHLY, CDR2 FYNNEI. V trimming: 2 bases; J trimming: 1 base; junction bases outside the gene matches: 3. The CDR3 is made up of 15 amino acids. In nucleotides, the CDR3 is TGTGCCAGCAGTGAAACCCTAGCGGGCCAAGAGACCCAGTACTTC. Translation: CASSETLAGQETQYF.

This clone was seen a single time. The rearrangement uses TRBV18 and TRBJ1-1, with TRBD1 identical over 8 bases. From germline, CDR1 is KGHSH and CDR2 LQKENI. Trimming took 3 bases from V and 5 from J; bases not matched to a gene: 2. The CDR3 is made up of 13 amino acids. CDR3 residues: CASSPQGATEAFF. CDR3 nucleotides: TGTGCCAGCTCACCCCAGGGGGCGACTGAAGCTTTCTTT.

The chain is built from TRBV5-4 and TRBJ2-7; D is unclear. Trimming stripped 0 bases from V and 1 base from J, with 5 bases between. There are 13 residues in the CDR3. Germline CDR1 is SGHNT and CDR2 is YYREEE (reference sequence). CDR3 bases: TGTGCCAGCAGCTTGGCCGGGTCCTACGAGCAGTACTTC. Amino acids: CASSLAGSYEQYF.

V is TRBV19 and J is TRBJ2-4; D possibly corresponds to TRBD2 (6 bases). The CDR3 length is 15 residues. CDR1 and CDR2 from the germline V gene are LNHDA and SQIVND (reference sequence). The V end was cut by 7 bases, the J end by 0 bases, with 13 bases between. The CDR3 loop reads CASTLSGLAKNIQYF. CDR3 nucleotides: TGTGCCAGTACCCTTAGCGGACTAGCCAAAAACATTCAGTACTTC.

This clone was recorded once. This rearrangement joins TRBV5-4 to TRBJ2-1; the D gene is possibly TRBD1 (6 bases). The CDR3 sequence is 16 residues long. V was trimmed by 4 bases and J by 4 bases, leaving 18 bases between them. CDR1 is SGHNT, CDR2 YYREEE, per germline (reference sequence). DNA for the CDR3: TGTGCCAGCAGCCCACCTACACAGGGTCCGTACAATGAGCAGTTCTTC. This codes for CASSPPTQGPYNEQFF.

V and J are TRBV5-1 and TRBJ1-1; 7 bases match TRBD1. The CDR3 loop spans 15 amino acids. Losses at the gene ends were 4 bases for V and 5 bases for J; bases not matched to a gene: 11. Germline V gene data show CDR1 as SGHRS and CDR2 as YFSETQ. CDR3 DNA: TGCGCCAGCAGCCCGGTTACAGGGGCGGGAACTGAAGCTTTCTTT. Translated: CASSPVTGAGTEAFF.

V usage is TRBV7-3 and J usage is TRBJ1-2, with 9 bases lining up with TRBD1. The germline V gene encodes CDR1 SGHTA and CDR2 FQGTGA. V lost 5 bases, J lost 4 bases, and 11 bases stayed unmatched. This CDR3 is 16 amino acids long. Here the CDR3 DNA reads TGTGCCAGCAGCCCCGGGCCCGGGACAGGGCTCTATGGCTACACCTTC. Its translation is CASSPGPGTGLYGYTF.

This chain connects TRBV6-5 to TRBJ2-1, with a weak D call TRBD2 (5 bases). The CDR3 loop spans 14 amino acids. The ends were cut back, 4 bases at V and 8 bases at J, with 15 bases in the middle. Per germline, CDR1 MNHEY and CDR2 SVGAGI. The CDR3 nucleotides are TGTGCCAGCAGTTCTTTAGACTACTCCGATGAGCAGTTCTTC. It is translated as CASSSLDYSDEQFF.

The V gene is TRBV7-8, the J gene TRBJ1-5, with TRBD1 matching 7 bases. The CDR3 length is 15 residues. Germline trimming cut 6 bases from V and 4 bases from J; bases unmatched to any gene: 9. Germline lookup yields CDR1 SGHVS and CDR2 FQNEAQ. CDR3 loop: CASRKGTEVNQPQHF. The CDR3 region has the DNA TGTGCCAGCAGAAAAGGGACAGAAGTTAATCAGCCCCAGCATTTT.

This clone was detected only once. Here the CDR3 reads CASSLTVNSYNEQFF. The CDR3 DNA sequence: TGTGCCAGCAGTTTAACGGTGAACTCCTACAATGAGCAGTTCTTC. The genes are TRBV27 and TRBJ2-1; D unresolved. The CDR3 length is 15 residues. V was pared by 2 bases and J by 0 bases, with 8 bases between. Germline values: CDR1 MNHEY, CDR2 SMNVEV (reference sequence).

The chain uses TRBV5-4 and TRBJ1-2; D ambiguous. The ends were cut back, 1 base at V and 5 bases at J, with 9 bases in the middle. Germline CDR1 and CDR2: SGHNT and YYREEE (reference sequence). The CDR3 runs to 13 residues. CDR3 bases: TGTGCCAGCAGCTTGCTACGAACTTATGGCTACACCTTC. Its protein product is CASSLLRTYGYTF.

This clone was detected only a few times. The J gene is TRBJ1-5, the V gene TRBV5-5; D is unresolved. The V and J ends lost 4 bases and 1 base respectively, with 9 bases between them. The CDR3 runs 14 residues. Germline-derived CDR1 and CDR2 are SGHKS and YYEKEE (reference sequence). CDR3 DNA sequence: TGTGCCAGCAGCCGGGAGGTGAGCAATCAGCCCCAGCATTTT. Translated, it gives CASSREVSNQPQHF.

The rearrangement links TRBV29-1 to TRBJ2-2, with 7 bases aligning to TRBD1. Losses at the gene ends were 5 bases for V and 5 bases for J; bases not matched to a gene: 5. Germline V gene lookup returns CDR1 SQVTM and CDR2 ANQGSEA. This CDR3 has 13 residues. The CDR3 spells CSVPAGGTGELFF. Here the CDR3 DNA reads TGCAGCGTTCCGGCAGGGGGAACCGGGGAGCTGTTTTTT.

The chain has TRBV30 and TRBJ1-1; 8 nucleotides agree with TRBD1. Germline V CDR1 and CDR2: GTSNPN, SVGIG (reference sequence). V lost 3 bases, J lost 10 bases, and 10 bases stayed unmatched. The CDR3 has 13 amino acids. The CDR3 spells CAWRAGQVPAAFF. Here the CDR3 DNA reads TGTGCCTGGAGGGCGGGACAGGTGCCGGCAGCTTTCTTT.

V usage is TRBV6-5 and J usage is TRBJ1-2; the D gene is possibly TRBD1 (6 bases). Trimming stripped 0 bases from V and 8 bases from J, with 16 bases between. The germline gives CDR1 MNHEY, CDR2 SVGAGI. The CDR3 extends over 15 amino acids. The CDR3 nucleotides read TGTGCCAGCAGTTACTCGACAGGTGGCTATGCCGGCTACACCTTC. Protein: CASSYSTGGYAGYTF.

The V gene is TRBV7-9, the J gene TRBJ1-6; 8 bases line up with TRBD1. This CDR3 is built from 14 residues. Per germline, CDR1 SEHNR and CDR2 FQNEAQ (reference sequence). J was trimmed by 8 bases and V by 5 bases; bases with no gene match: 5. The CDR3 spells CASSVQGEDSPLHF. As DNA, the CDR3 is TGTGCCAGCAGCGTACAGGGGGAAGATTCACCCCTCCACTTT.

The chain recombines TRBV9 with TRBJ1-6; D gene uncertain. The germline CDR1 and CDR2 sequences are SGDLS and YYNGEE. Trimming pared 1 base from V and 7 bases from J, leaving 9 bases between. The CDR3 is 14 amino acids. The CDR3 nucleotides are TGTGCCAGCAGCGTAATGAACGGGAATTCACCCCTCCACTTT. It encodes CASSVMNGNSPLHF.

The J gene is TRBJ1-4, the V gene TRBV6-1; TRBD1 matches 9 bases. Germline lookup yields CDR1 MNHNS and CDR2 SASEGT. This CDR3 region has 17 residues. With V trimmed by 2 bases and J by 7 bases, 11 bases remained unmatched. CDR3 nucleotide sequence: TGTGCCAGCAGTGAAAACATCGTAGGGACAGGGAGTGAAAAACTGTTTTTT. Amino acids: CASSENIVGTGSEKLFF.

The chain couples TRBV5-4 to TRBJ1-1; D is perhaps TRBD1 (5 bases). The CDR3 contains 15 residues. Between the trimmed V and J ends, which lost 4 bases and 0 bases, there was a span of 13 bases. Germline V CDR1 and CDR2: SGHNT, YYREEE (reference sequence). CDR3 in amino acids: CASSPPGGVNTEAFF. CDR3 nucleotides: TGTGCCAGCAGCCCACCGGGAGGGGTGAACACTGAAGCTTTCTTT. Full variable domain (rest looked up from reference TRBV5-4 and TRBJ1-1): ETGVTQSPTHLIKTRGQQVTLRCSSQSGHNTVSWYQQALGQGPQFIFQYYREEENGRGNFPPRFSGLQFPNYSSELNVNALELDDSALYLCASSPPGGVNTEAFFGQGTRLTVV.

This clone was counted between two and nine times. The V call is TRBV30, the J call TRBJ2-3, with D possibly TRBD1 on 6 matching bases. Trimming cost V 8 bases and J 0 bases, with 18 bases left between them. CDR3 length: 15 amino acids. Germline loops: CDR1 GTSNPN, CDR2 SVGIG (reference sequence). CDR3 sequence: CATEKTGASTDTQYF. In DNA form, the CDR3 reads TGTGCCACGGAGAAGACAGGAGCTAGCACAGATACGCAGTATTTT. The full variable domain, completed using reference TRBV30 and TRBJ2-3, is SQTIHQWPATLVQPVGSPLSLECTVEGTSNPNLYWYRQAAGRGLQLLFYSVGIGQISSEVPQNLSASRPQDRQFILSSKKLLLSDSGFYLCATEKTGASTDTQYFGPGTRLTVL.

The chain carries TRBV7-9 and TRBJ2-7; D unresolved. The V and J ends lost 2 bases and 3 bases respectively, with 5 bases between them. The length of the CDR3 is 12 residues. The germline V gene encodes CDR1 SEHNR and CDR2 FQNEAQ (reference sequence). The CDR3 loop reads CASSLNSYEQYF. CDR3 sequence (DNA): TGTGCCAGCAGCTTAAACAGCTACGAGCAGTACTTC.

This chain links TRBV6-6 with TRBJ1-1; no clear D. This CDR3 region has 12 residues. V was shortened by 6 bases and J by 4 bases, with 9 bases between the two germline ends. Germline loops: CDR1 MNHNY, CDR2 SVGAGI (reference sequence). The CDR3 region is CASSRPGTEAFF. In DNA, the CDR3 is TGTGCCAGCAGCCGCCCGGGCACTGAAGCTTTCTTT.